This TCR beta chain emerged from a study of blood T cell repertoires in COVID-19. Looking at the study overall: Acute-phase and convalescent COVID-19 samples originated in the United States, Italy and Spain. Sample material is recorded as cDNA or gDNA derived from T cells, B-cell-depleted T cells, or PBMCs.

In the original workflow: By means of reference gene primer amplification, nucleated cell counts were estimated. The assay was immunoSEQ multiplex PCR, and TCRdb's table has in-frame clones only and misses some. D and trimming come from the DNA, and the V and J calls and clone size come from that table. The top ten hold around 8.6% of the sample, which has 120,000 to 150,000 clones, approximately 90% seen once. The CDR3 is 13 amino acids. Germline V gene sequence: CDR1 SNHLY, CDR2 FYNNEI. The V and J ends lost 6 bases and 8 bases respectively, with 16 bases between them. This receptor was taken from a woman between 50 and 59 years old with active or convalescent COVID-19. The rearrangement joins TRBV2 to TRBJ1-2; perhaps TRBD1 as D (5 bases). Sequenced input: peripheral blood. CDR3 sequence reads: CASRFQEQGGYTF. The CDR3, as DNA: TGTGCCAGCAGGTTTCAGGAGCAGGGCGGCTACACCTTC.